A selection of T cell receptor beta chains follows, all from one sample in a study of cytomegalovirus exposure and HLA in healthy donors. Using immunoSEQ multiplex PCR, the repertoire was profiled, and TCRdb retains in-frame clones only, with some absent. The table lists approximately 150,000 clones, 55% to 70% of them singletons, with 2.5% to 3% in the top ten. Sample: PBMCs. The receptors here all came from a woman between 35 and 50 years old in good health and CMV-seropositive. The CDR3 runs from the conserved cysteine through the conserved F or W.

j_call: TRBJ2-3; v_call: TRBV7-2; cdr3_aa: CASSLHSGTADTQYF
j_call: TRBJ1-1; v_call: TRBV18; cdr3_aa: CASSIGQGLGTFF
j_call: TRBJ2-7; v_call: TRBV7-9; cdr3_aa: CSSSPDPGLAGAGSYEQYF
j_call: TRBJ1-2; v_call: TRBV4-1; cdr3_aa: CASSQDLDRVGTF
j_call: TRBJ2-3; v_call: TRBV12-5; cdr3_aa: CASGDISDTQYF
j_call: TRBJ1-5; v_call: TRBV5-6; cdr3_aa: CASSLGDRGHSNQPQHF
j_call: TRBJ2-7; v_call: TRBV28; cdr3_aa: CASSLYSYEQYF
j_call: TRBJ2-2; v_call: TRBV7-2; cdr3_aa: CATSVSRINTGELFF
j_call: TRBJ2-2; v_call: TRBV4-3; cdr3_aa: CASSQNLGGRSGELFF
j_call: TRBJ2-3; v_call: TRBV19; cdr3_aa: CASSTSGVTDTQYF
j_call: TRBJ2-3; v_call: TRBV2; cdr3_aa: CASTGDSGGTDTQYF
j_call: TRBJ2-3; v_call: TRBV29-1; cdr3_aa: CSVAGVLTDTQYF
j_call: TRBJ1-2; v_call: TRBV2; cdr3_aa: CASTGLEGPYGYPF
j_call: TRBJ2-2; v_call: TRBV11-1; cdr3_aa: CASSLASSGANGELFF
j_call: TRBJ1-1; v_call: TRBV10-3; cdr3_aa: CAIRTGGDTEAFF
j_call: TRBJ2-3; v_call: TRBV5-6; cdr3_aa: CASSFLDTQYF
j_call: TRBJ2-7; v_call: TRBV30; cdr3_aa: CAWRESGRPYEQYF
j_call: TRBJ2-5; v_call: TRBV5-1; cdr3_aa: CASSGAGGSGQETQYF
j_call: TRBJ2-7; v_call: TRBV9; cdr3_aa: CASSVASGSSEQYF
j_call: TRBJ2-1; v_call: TRBV7-3; cdr3_aa: CASSLLPLTGGTSNYNEQFF
j_call: TRBJ2-7; v_call: TRBV5-1; cdr3_aa: CASSLATRQGAYEQYF
j_call: TRBJ2-7; v_call: TRBV5-1; cdr3_aa: CASSLAGGQYEQYF
j_call: TRBJ1-1; v_call: TRBV29-1; cdr3_aa: CSVERVLRVEAFF
j_call: TRBJ1-3; v_call: TRBV7-9; cdr3_aa: CASRSRENTIYF
j_call: TRBJ2-2; v_call: TRBV7-3; cdr3_aa: CASSPQVGLAATGELFF
j_call: TRBJ2-3; v_call: TRBV5-1; cdr3_aa: CASSSGTGLGDTQYF
j_call: TRBJ2-2; v_call: TRBV5-1; cdr3_aa: CASSPGTTNTGELFF
j_call: TRBJ2-2; v_call: TRBV18; cdr3_aa: CASSPLVRIGVSGELFF
j_call: TRBJ2-2; v_call: TRBV27; cdr3_aa: CASSLAGSLPGELFF
j_call: TRBJ2-7; v_call: TRBV28; cdr3_aa: CASITSGTGSYEQYF
j_call: TRBJ1-2; v_call: TRBV5-6; cdr3_aa: CASSLGQGSAGYTF
j_call: TRBJ1-1; v_call: TRBV7-9; cdr3_aa: CASNPKTVHTEAFF
j_call: TRBJ2-7; v_call: TRBV7-2; cdr3_aa: CASSWGLQTYEQYF
j_call: TRBJ2-3; v_call: TRBV19; cdr3_aa: CASSRTSGVTDTQYF
j_call: TRBJ1-1; v_call: TRBV19; cdr3_aa: CASSKDRGRAPNTEAFF
j_call: TRBJ1-4; v_call: TRBV4-3; cdr3_aa: CASSRAGAEKLFF
j_call: TRBJ1-1; v_call: TRBV6-5; cdr3_aa: CASSYSSGLNTEAFF
j_call: TRBJ1-2; v_call: TRBV7-2; cdr3_aa: CASSLGGQGVHGYTF
j_call: TRBJ2-7; v_call: TRBV19; cdr3_aa: CAHFRPTYEQYF
j_call: TRBJ1-4; v_call: TRBV4-3; cdr3_aa: CASSQTGYANEKLFF
j_call: TRBJ2-7; v_call: TRBV6-1; cdr3_aa: CASSPTGGGEQYF
j_call: TRBJ2-7; v_call: TRBV28; cdr3_aa: CASSLPQGLRSEQYF
j_call: TRBJ1-2; v_call: TRBV14; cdr3_aa: CASSRDSLYGYTF
j_call: TRBJ1-5; v_call: TRBV20-1; cdr3_aa: CSAGRRDWYF
j_call: TRBJ2-3; v_call: TRBV7-6; cdr3_aa: CASSLARAGDTQYF
j_call: TRBJ1-6; v_call: TRBV4-3; cdr3_aa: CASSRSGQGKGGNNSPLHF
j_call: TRBJ2-5; v_call: TRBV7-2; cdr3_aa: CASDSGEQETQYF
j_call: TRBJ2-7; v_call: TRBV7-8; cdr3_aa: CASSVGTGGSYEQYF
j_call: TRBJ2-2; v_call: TRBV5-1; cdr3_aa: CASSPPVGGGTGELFF